This T cell receptor beta chain was identified in a study of blood T cell repertoires in COVID-19. Study context: Samples came from the United States, Italy and Spain, spanning acute and convalescent COVID-19. The cDNA or gDNA used as material had been derived from T cells, B-cell-depleted T cells, or PBMCs.

Per the study methods: Reference gene primer amplification yielded estimated nucleated cell counts. Repertoires were generated with immunoSEQ multiplex PCR, while TCRdb's copy carries only in-frame clones and drops some. V and J calls and clone size are those listed in that table; D and trimming were worked out from the DNA. This sample carries about 240,000 clones, about 83% of them seen once, and the ten largest clones take 9% to 15%. From germline, CDR1 is LNHDA and CDR2 SQIVND (reference sequence). The CDR3 is made up of 14 amino acids. V lost 7 bases and J 2 bases, leaving 14 bases between the germline ends.

This chain joins TRBV19 and TRBJ1-2; maybe TRBD1 (6 bases). Material: peripheral blood. The TCR originated in a man older than 75 with acute or convalescent COVID-19. The CDR3 reads CASTGSTGNYGYTF. CDR3 coding DNA: TGTGCCAGTACAGGTAGCACAGGGAACTATGGCTACACCTTC.